The rows below give T cell receptor beta chains drawn from one sample of a study of early T cells in non-severe SARS-CoV-2 infection. TCRdb independently ran MiXCR on the 5' RACE reads; one entry per CDR3 protein. The repertoire holds 50,000 to 60,000 distinct CDR3 sequences, with around 8.6% as singletons. Sample: whole blood, taken at baseline. The receptors originated from an adult who was a healthcare worker with PCR-confirmed SARS-CoV-2 infection or an uninfected control (not recorded which). The CDR3 runs from the conserved cysteine through the conserved F or W.

>TRBJ2-7|TRBV29-1
CSVEVGGYSYEQYF
>TRBJ1-2|TRBV20-1
CSASRGGYGYTF
>TRBJ2-7|TRBV20-1
CSARDGVRYEQYF
>TRBJ2-3|TRBV18
CASSPLGQGPTDTQYF
>TRBJ2-2|TRBV12-5
CASGSPPDRAGTGELFF
>TRBJ2-7|TRBV27
CASSPRDGPYEQYF
>TRBJ2-1|TRBV19
CASSPTNGYNEQFF
>TRBJ2-7|TRBV4-1
CASSQDRAGASYEQYF
>TRBJ1-4|TRBV6-5
CASSSDRGSEKLFF
>TRBJ2-4|TRBV12-3/TRBV12-4
CASSLGPGENIQYF
>TRBJ2-1|TRBV29-1
CSVEGLEREYNEQFF
>TRBJ2-6|TRBV12-3/TRBV12-4
CASSTGVAGANVLTF
>TRBJ2-5|TRBV29-1
CSVEGEAPGYAF
>TRBJ1-1|TRBV10-3
CAISESLLRMNTEAFF
>TRBJ2-3|TRBV19
CASSGKTASTDTQYF
>TRBJ1-5|TRBV5-1
CASSLLGVSNQPQHF
>TRBJ2-4|TRBV14
CASSPFPRTANIQYF
>TRBJ2-7|TRBV4-1
CASSQDSGTGGWEQYF
>TRBJ2-5|TRBV7-2
CASSFSGRPSRYF
>TRBJ2-5|TRBV5-1
CASSEDSLPRGRETQYF
>TRBJ1-2|TRBV29-1
CSVSPADGYTF
>TRBJ2-3|TRBV30
CALGPLSTDTQYF
>TRBJ2-1|TRBV20-1
CSAPVGGTKQFF
>TRBJ2-5|TRBV7-9
CASSLLRNQETQYF
>TRBJ1-1|TRBV20-1
CSSDRLTEAFF
>TRBJ2-2|TRBV12-3/TRBV12-4
CASNQLGGFGGELFF
>TRBJ2-1|TRBV29-1
CSAEFPPEADGWTYNEQFF
>TRBJ2-7|TRBV19
CASSTYTEQYF
>TRBJ2-7|TRBV20-1
CSAYRPGSGSYEQYF
>TRBJ2-7|TRBV27
CASSRDQPGLYEQYF
>TRBJ2-5|TRBV6-5
CASSYSGATAETQYF
>TRBJ2-7|TRBV20-1
CSASPVGLAGLSQYF
>TRBJ2-2|TRBV7-3
CASSLWGARTGELFF
>TRBJ2-5|TRBV7-2
CASSPGTSGGQETQYF
>TRBJ2-3|TRBV7-9
CASSPGLAGGDFPQYF
>TRBJ1-1|TRBV3-1
CASSQEWTGDTEAFF
>TRBJ2-7|TRBV7-2
CASRDSSYEQYF
>TRBJ1-5|TRBV11-1
CASSSGRGNQPQHF
>TRBJ2-5|TRBV7-8
CASSLGHTGKRRQETQYF
>TRBJ2-3|TRBV2
CASSPPGISTDTQYF
>TRBJ2-5|TRBV7-2
CASSFPWGLAGEETQYF
>TRBJ2-1|TRBV2
CASRFRGLGEQFF
>TRBJ2-7|TRBV21-1
CASSKVRETGGRDSSYEQYF
>TRBJ2-2|TRBV6-2/TRBV6-3
CASSPRRNTGELFF
>TRBJ2-7|TRBV7-9
CASSSGLDYEQYF
>TRBJ2-1|TRBV2
CASSEVANNEQFF
>TRBJ2-7|TRBV4-1
CASSRTSGGALEQYF
>TRBJ2-7|TRBV4-1
CASSQVPGLAYEQYF
>TRBJ2-3|TRBV7-3
CASSLTGGTDTQYF
>TRBJ2-7|TRBV6-1
CASSEVGELAGVYEQYF
>TRBJ1-2|TRBV6-2/TRBV6-3
CASSRRETNYGYTF
>TRBJ2-3|TRBV7-2
CASSYDIGDTQYF
>TRBJ1-2|TRBV24-1
CATSEAGGAYGYTF
>TRBJ1-4|TRBV4-3
CASSQGARRGATNEKLFF
>TRBJ2-5|TRBV20-1
CSARTGRGSQETQYF
>TRBJ2-1|TRBV10-3
CAISESYNEQFF
>TRBJ2-7|TRBV13
CASSPYTGQGYEQYF
>TRBJ1-1|TRBV10-1
CARGRSPWGTEAFF
>TRBJ1-5|TRBV12-3/TRBV12-4
CASSPFMGNSRNQPQHF
>TRBJ2-7|TRBV19
CASSIEGQAFDEQYF